The following is a T cell receptor beta chain sequence with its context. Its antigen is not identified. TCRdb's copy holds only in-frame clones and misses some; the assay was immunoSEQ multiplex PCR. In the table there are 45,000 or so clones, roughly 80% of which are singletons. CDR3 size: 16 residues. In germline, CDR1 is LNHDA, CDR2 SQIVND (reference sequence). Trimming removed 1 base at V and 6 bases at J, with 13 bases between. Time point indicated: recipient sample about 28 days before transplant, after cytoreduction. The data derive from a study of T cell clonotyping in hematopoietic cell transplantation. Study results and limitations: After transplant, recipient diversity fell while pathologically expanded clonotypes grew through day 180.

The V and J genes are TRBV19 and TRBJ1-6, with a possible D match to TRBD1 (5 bases). The specimen comprised peripheral blood mononuclear cells, sampled before stem cell transplant. This sequence originates from a man in his 60s with myelodysplastic syndrome. Some clones in this sample may be carry-over from other donors' samples. The CDR3 sequence is CASSIVRVPLNSPLHF. The CDR3 coding sequence is TGTGCCAGTAGTATAGTCAGGGTTCCCCTTAATTCACCCCTCCACTTT.